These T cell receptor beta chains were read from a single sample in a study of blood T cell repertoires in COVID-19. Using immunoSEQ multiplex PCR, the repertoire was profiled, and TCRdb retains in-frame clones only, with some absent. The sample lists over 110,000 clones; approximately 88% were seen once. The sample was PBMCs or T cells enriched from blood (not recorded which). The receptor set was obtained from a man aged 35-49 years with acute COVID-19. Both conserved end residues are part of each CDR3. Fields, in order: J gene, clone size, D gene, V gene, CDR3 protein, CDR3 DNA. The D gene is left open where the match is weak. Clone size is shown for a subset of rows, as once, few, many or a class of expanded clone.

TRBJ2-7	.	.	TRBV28	CVVEAGTYEQYF	TGTGTAGTTGAGGCGGGAACCTACGAGCAGTACTTC
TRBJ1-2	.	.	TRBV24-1	CATSDPTVHYGYTF	TGTGCCACCAGTGACCCAACTGTCCACTATGGCTACACCTTC
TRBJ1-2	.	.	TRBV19	CASSMSAGAFYGYTF	TGTGCCAGTAGTATGTCAGCAGGGGCATTCTATGGCTACACCTTC
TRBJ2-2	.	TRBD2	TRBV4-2	CASSQDTSGTGELFF	TGTGCCAGCAGCCAAGATACTAGCGGCACCGGGGAGCTGTTTTTT
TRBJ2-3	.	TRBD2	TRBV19	CASSPSGRALSTDTQYF	TGTGCCAGTAGCCCTAGCGGGAGGGCCCTTAGCACAGATACGCAGTATTTT
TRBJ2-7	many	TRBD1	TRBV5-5	CASSANPGQGDEQYF	TGTGCCAGCAGCGCTAACCCGGGACAGGGGGACGAGCAGTACTTC
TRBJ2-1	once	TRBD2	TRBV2	CASSEKGLARIEQFF	TGTGCCAGCAGTGAAAAGGGACTAGCGCGAATTGAGCAGTTCTTC
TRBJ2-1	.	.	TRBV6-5	CASSYRQLLYNEQFF	TGTGCCAGCAGTTATAGACAGTTATTATACAATGAGCAGTTCTTC
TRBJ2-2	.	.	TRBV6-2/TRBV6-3	CASSYGQGYMPGELFF	TGTGCCAGCAGTTACGGGCAGGGGTATATGCCCGGGGAGCTGTTTTTT
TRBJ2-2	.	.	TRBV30	CAWTLDRNTGELFF	TGTGCCTGGACTTTAGACAGGAACACCGGGGAGCTGTTTTTT
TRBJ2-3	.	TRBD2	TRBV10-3	CAISAGTSGLTDTQYF	TGTGCCATCAGTGCCGGGACTAGCGGTCTCACAGATACGCAGTATTTT
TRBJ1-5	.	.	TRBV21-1	CASTNTRGAFSNQPQHF	TGTGCCAGCACTAATACGCGGGGGGCTTTTAGCAATCAGCCCCAGCATTTT
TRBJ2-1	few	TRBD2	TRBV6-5	CASAGAGESGNEQFF	TGTGCCAGCGCCGGGGCGGGAGAGAGCGGCAATGAGCAGTTCTTC
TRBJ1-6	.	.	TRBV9	CASSGGAEKPLHF	TGTGCCAGCAGCGGAGGAGCCGAAAAGCCCCTCCACTTT
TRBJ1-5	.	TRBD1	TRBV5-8	CASSFRQGYSNQPQHF	TGTGCCAGCAGCTTTCGACAGGGGTATAGCAATCAGCCCCAGCATTTT
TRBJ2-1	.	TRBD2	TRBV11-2	CASSLVGRGGPNEQFF	TGTGCCAGCAGCTTAGTGGGGCGGGGGGGCCCTAATGAGCAGTTCTTC
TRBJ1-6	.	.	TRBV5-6	CASSWGQIYNSPLHF	TGTGCCAGCAGCTGGGGACAAATCTATAATTCACCCCTCCACTTT
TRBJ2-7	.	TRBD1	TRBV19	CASSRSGQGTSYEQYF	TGTGCCAGTAGTAGGTCAGGACAGGGTACGTCCTACGAGCAGTACTTC
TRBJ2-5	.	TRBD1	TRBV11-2	CASTRGQGQETQYF	TGTGCCAGCACCCGAGGACAGGGCCAAGAGACCCAGTACTTC
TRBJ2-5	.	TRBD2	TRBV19	CASSIVVAGGQETQYF	TGTGCCAGTAGTATAGTCGTAGCGGGAGGGCAAGAGACCCAGTACTTC